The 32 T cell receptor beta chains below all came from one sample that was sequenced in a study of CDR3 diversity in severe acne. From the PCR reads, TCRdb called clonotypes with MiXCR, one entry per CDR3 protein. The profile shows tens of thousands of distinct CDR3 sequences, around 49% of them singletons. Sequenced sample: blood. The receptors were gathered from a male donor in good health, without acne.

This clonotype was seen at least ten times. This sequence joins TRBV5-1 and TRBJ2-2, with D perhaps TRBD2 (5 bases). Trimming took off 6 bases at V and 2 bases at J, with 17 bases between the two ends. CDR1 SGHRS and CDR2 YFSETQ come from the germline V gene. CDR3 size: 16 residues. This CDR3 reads CASTDTRSLNTGELFF. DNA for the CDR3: TGCGCCAGCACCGATACTAGATCCCTTAACACCGGGGAGCTGTTTTTT.

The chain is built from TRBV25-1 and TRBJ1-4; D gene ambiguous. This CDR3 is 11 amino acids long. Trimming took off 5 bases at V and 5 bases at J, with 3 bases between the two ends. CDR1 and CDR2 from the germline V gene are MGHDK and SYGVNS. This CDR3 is CASSSNEKLFF. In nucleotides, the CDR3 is TGTGCCAGCAGTTCAAATGAAAAACTGTTTTTT.

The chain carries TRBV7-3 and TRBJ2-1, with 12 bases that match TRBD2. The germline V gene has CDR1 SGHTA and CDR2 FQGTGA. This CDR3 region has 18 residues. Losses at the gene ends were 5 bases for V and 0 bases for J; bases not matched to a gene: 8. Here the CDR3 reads CASSPGTSGRHSYNEQFF. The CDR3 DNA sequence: TGTGCCAGCAGCCCAGGCACTAGCGGGAGGCACTCCTACAATGAGCAGTTCTTC.

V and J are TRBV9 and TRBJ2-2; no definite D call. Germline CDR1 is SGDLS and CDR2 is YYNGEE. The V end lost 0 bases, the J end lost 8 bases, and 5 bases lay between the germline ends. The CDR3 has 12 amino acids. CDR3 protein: CASSVAQGELFF. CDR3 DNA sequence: TGTGCCAGCAGCGTAGCGCAGGGGGAGCTGTTTTTT.

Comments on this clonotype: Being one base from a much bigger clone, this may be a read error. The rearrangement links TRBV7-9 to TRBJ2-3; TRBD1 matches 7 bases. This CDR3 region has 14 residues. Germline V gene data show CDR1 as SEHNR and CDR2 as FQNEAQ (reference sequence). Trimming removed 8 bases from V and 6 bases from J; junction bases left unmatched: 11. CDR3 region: CASGQGEFTDTQYF. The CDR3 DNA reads TGTGCCAGCGGCCAGGGGGAGTTCACGGATACGCAGTATTTT.

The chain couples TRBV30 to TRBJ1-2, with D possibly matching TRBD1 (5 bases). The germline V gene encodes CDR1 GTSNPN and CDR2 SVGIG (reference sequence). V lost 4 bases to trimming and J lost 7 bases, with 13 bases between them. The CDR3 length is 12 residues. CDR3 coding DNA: TGTGCCTGGAATACAGGTTACGGTGGCTACACCTTC. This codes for CAWNTGYGGYTF.

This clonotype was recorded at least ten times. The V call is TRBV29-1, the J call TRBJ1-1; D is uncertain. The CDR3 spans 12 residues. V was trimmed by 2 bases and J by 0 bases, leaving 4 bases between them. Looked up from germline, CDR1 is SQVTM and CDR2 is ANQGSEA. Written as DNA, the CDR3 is TGCAGCGTTGAAACAGTGAACACTGAAGCTTTCTTT. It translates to CSVETVNTEAFF.

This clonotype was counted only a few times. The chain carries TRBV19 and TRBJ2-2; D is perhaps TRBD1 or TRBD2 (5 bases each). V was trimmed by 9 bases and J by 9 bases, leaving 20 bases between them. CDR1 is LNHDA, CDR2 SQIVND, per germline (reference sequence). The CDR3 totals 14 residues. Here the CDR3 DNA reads TGTGCCAGCAGCCCACCAACGGGACCCTGGGAGCTGTTTTTT. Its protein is CASSPPTGPWELFF.

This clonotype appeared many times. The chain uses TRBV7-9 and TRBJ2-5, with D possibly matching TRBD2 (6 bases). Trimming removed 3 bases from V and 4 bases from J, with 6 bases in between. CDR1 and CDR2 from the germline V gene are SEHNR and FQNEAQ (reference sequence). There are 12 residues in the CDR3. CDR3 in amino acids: CASSFGGETQYF. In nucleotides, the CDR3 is TGTGCCAGCAGCTTCGGGGGAGAGACCCAGTACTTC.

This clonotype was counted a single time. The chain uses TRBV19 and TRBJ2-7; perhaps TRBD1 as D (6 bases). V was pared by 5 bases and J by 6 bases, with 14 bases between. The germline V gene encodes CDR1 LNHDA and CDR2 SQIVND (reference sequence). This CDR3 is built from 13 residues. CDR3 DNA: TGTGCCAGTAGTGGAACAGGACAGACCGAGCAGTACTTC. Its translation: CASSGTGQTEQYF. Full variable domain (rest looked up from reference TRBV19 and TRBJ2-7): DGGITQSPKYLFRKEGQNVTLSCEQNLNHDAMYWYRQDPGQGLRLIYYSQIVNDFQKGDIAEGYSVSREKKESFPLTVTSAQKNPTAFYLCASSGTGQTEQYFGPGTRLTVT.

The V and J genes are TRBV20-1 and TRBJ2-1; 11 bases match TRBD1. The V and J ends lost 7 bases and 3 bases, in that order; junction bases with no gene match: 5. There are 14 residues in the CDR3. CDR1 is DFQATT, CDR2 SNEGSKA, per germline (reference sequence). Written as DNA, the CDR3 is TGCAGTGTCGCCGGGACAGGGGGCTACAATGAGCAGTTCTTC. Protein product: CSVAGTGGYNEQFF.

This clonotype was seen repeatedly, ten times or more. The CDR3 DNA sequence: TGTGCCATCCGGGACAGGGCAATCCCCGGGGAGCTGTTTTTT. It codes for CAIRDRAIPGELFF. The V and J genes are TRBV6-1 and TRBJ2-2; 9 bases agree with TRBD1. The germline V gene encodes CDR1 MNHNS and CDR2 SASEGT. V lost 10 bases, J lost 6 bases, and 9 bases stayed unmatched. CDR3 length: 14 amino acids.

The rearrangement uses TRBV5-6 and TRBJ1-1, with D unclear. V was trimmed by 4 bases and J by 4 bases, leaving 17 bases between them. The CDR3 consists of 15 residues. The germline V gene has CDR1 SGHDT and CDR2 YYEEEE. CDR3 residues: CASSTDGAILTEAFF. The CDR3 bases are TGTGCCAGCAGCACAGACGGAGCGATCCTCACTGAAGCTTTCTTT. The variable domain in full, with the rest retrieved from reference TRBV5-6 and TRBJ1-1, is DAGVTQSPTHLIKTRGQQVTLRCSPKSGHDTVSWYQQALGQGPQFIFQYYEEEERQRGNFPDRFSGHQFPNYSSELNVNALLLGDSALYLCASSTDGAILTEAFFGQGTRLTVV.

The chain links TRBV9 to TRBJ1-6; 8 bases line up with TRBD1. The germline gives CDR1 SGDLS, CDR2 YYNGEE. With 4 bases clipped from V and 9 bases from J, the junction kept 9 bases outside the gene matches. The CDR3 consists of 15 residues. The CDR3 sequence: CASSFGQGGGSPLHF. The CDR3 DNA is TGTGCCAGCAGCTTCGGACAGGGTGGTGGTTCACCCCTCCACTTT. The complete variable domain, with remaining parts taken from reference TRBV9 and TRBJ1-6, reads DSGVTQTPKHLITATGQRVTLRCSPRSGDLSVYWYQQSLDQGLQFLIQYYNGEERAKGNILERFSAQQFPDLHSELNLSSLELGDSALYFCASSFGQGGGSPLHFGNGTRLTVT.

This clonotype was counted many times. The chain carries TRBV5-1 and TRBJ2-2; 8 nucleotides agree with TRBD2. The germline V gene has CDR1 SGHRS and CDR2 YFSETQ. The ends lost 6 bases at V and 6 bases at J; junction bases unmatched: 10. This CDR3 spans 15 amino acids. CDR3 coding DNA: TGCGCCAGCATAGGGGGAAGCGGGAGCGCCGGGGAGCTGTTTTTT. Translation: CASIGGSGSAGELFF.

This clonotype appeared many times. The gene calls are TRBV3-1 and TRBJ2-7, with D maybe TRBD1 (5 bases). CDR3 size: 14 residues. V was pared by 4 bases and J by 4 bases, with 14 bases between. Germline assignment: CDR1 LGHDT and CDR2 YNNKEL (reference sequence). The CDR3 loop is CASSLSGAWYEQYF. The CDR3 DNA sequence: TGTGCCAGCAGCCTGTCTGGGGCTTGGTACGAGCAGTACTTC.

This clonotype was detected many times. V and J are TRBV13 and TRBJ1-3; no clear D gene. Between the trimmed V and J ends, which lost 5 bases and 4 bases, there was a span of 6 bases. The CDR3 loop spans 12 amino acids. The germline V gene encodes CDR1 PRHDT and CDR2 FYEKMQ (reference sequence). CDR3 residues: CASSPQGNTIYF. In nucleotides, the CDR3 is TGTGCCAGCAGCCCCCAGGGAAACACCATATATTTT.

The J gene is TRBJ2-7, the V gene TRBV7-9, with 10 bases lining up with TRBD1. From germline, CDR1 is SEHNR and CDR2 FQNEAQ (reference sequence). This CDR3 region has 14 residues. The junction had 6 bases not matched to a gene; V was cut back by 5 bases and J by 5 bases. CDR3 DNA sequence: TGTGCCAGCAGCGCCGGGACAGGGGCAGACGAGCAGTACTTC. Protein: CASSAGTGADEQYF. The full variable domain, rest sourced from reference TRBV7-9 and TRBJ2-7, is DTGVSQNPRHKITKRGQNVTFRCDPISEHNRLYWYRQTLGQGPEFLTYFQNEAQLEKSRLLSDRFSAERPKGSFSTLEIQRTEQGDSAMYLCASSAGTGADEQYFGPGTRLTVT.

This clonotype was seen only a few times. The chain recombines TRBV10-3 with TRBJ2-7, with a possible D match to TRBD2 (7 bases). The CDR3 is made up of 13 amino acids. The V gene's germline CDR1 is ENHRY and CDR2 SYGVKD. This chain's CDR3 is CATQVGGGYEQYF. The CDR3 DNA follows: TGTGCAACCCAGGTGGGAGGGGGCTACGAGCAGTACTTC.

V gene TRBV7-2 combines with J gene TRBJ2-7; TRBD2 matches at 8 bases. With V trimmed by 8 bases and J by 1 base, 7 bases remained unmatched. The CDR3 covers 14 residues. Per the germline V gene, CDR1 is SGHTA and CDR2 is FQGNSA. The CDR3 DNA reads TGTGCCAGCTCCGACCCTAGCGGGTCCTACGAGCAGTACTTC. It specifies CASSDPSGSYEQYF.

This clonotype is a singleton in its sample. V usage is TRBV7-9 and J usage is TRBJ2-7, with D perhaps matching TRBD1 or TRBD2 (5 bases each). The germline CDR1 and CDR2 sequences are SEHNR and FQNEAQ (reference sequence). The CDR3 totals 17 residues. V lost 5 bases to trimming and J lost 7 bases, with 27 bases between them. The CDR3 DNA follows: TGTGCCAGCAGCAGGGACCGGTCAAAGCGATTGACAGAAGAGCAGTACTTC. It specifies CASSRDRSKRLTEEQYF.

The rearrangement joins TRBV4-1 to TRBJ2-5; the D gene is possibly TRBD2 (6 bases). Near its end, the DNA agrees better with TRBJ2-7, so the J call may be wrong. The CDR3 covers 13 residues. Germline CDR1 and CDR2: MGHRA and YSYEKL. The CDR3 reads CASSRGLTYEQYF. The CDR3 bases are TGCGCCAGCAGCCGGGGACTTACCTACGAGCAGTACTTC.

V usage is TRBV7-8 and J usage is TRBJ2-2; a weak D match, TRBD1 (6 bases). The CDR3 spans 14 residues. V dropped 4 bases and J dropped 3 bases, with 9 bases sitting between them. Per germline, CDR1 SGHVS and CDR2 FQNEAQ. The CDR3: CASSSGQHTGELFF. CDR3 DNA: TGTGCCAGCAGCTCCGGACAGCACACCGGGGAGCTGTTTTTT.

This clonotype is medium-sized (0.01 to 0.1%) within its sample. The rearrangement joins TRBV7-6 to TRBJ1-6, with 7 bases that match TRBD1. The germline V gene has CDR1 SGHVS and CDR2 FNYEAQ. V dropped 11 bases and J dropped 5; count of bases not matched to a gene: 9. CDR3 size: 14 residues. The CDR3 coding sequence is TGTGCCGTTCGAAAGGGGGCGGATAATTCACCCCTCCACTTT. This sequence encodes CAVRKGADNSPLHF.

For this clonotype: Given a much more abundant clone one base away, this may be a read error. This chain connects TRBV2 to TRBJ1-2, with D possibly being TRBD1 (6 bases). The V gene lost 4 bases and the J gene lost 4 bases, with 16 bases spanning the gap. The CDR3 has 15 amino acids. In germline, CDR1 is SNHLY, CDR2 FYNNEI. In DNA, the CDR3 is TGTGCCAGCAGTGGGGACAAGGATCCGTCCTATGGCTACACCTTC. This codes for CASSGDKDPSYGYTF.

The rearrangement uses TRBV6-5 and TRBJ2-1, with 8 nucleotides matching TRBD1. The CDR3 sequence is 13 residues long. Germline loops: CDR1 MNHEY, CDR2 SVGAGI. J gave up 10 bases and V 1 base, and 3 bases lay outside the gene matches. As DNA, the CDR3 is TGTGCCAGCAGTTACTGGCAGGGGGCAGAGCAGTTCTTC. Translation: CASSYWQGAEQFF.

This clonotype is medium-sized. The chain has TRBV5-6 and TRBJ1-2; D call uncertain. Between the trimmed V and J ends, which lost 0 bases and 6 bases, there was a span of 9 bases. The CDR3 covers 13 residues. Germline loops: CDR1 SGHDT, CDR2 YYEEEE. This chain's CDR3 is CASSLVGTDGYTF. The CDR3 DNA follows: TGTGCCAGCAGCTTGGTCGGAACGGATGGCTACACCTTC.

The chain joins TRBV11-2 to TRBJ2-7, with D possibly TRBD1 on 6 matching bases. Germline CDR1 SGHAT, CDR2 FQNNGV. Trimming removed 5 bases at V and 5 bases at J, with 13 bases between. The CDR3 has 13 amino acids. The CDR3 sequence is CASSPTGTHEQYF. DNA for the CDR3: TGTGCCAGCAGCCCAACCGGGACACACGAGCAGTACTTC.

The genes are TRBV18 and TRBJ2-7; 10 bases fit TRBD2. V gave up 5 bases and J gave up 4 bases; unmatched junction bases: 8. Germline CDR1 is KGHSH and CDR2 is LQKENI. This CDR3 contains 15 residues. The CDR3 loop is CASSSEAGGPYEQYF. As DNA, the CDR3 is TGTGCCAGCTCATCTGAAGCGGGAGGGCCATACGAGCAGTACTTC.

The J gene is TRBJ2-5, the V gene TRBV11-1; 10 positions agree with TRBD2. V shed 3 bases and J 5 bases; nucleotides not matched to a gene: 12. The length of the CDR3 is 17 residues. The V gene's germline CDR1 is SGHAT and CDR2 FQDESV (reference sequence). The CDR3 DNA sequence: TGTGCCAGCAGCTTGATGGTAGCGGGAGGAGTTTGGGAGACCCAGTACTTC. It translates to CASSLMVAGGVWETQYF.

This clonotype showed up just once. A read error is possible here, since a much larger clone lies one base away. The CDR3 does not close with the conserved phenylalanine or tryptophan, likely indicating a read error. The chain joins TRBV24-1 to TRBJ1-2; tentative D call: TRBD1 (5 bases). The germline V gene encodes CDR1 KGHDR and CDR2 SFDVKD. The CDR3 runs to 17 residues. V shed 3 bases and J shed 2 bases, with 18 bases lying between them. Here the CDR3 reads CATSDATRGDANYGYTL. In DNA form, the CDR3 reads TGTGCCACCAGTGATGCCACTCGGGGGGATGCGAACTATGGCTACACCCTC.

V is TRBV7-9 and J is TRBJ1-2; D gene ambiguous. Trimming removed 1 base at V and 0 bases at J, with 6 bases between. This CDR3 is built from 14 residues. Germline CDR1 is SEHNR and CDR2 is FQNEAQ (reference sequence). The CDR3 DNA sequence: TGTGCCAGCAGCTTAGGGGCTACTAACTATGGCTACACCTTC. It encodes CASSLGATNYGYTF.